These 29 T cell receptor beta chains were sequenced from one sample in a study of blood T cells in healthy people across ages. A sample-barcoded 5' primer and a J-beta primer mix were used in a second PCR of roughly 6 to 11 cycles. TCRdb itself ran the 5' RACE reads through MiXCR, one entry per CDR3 protein. The table includes 1.5 million or so distinct CDR3 sequences, approximately 40% detected once. The material sequenced was blood. These receptors all stem from a woman between 18 and 30 years old in good health.

This clonotype appeared many times. The CDR3 bases are TGCAGTGCTAGAACATCTGAGGGACGTACCAGCTATAATTCACCCCTCCACTTT. Translating it yields CSARTSEGRTSYNSPLHF. This chain uses TRBV20-1 with TRBJ1-6, with a possible D match to TRBD1 (5 bases). Trimming shortened V by 2 bases and J by 3 bases, and 20 bases separated the two germline ends. Looked up from germline, CDR1 is DFQATT and CDR2 is SNEGSKA (reference sequence). The CDR3 loop spans 18 amino acids.

This clonotype came up a few times. The chain couples TRBV6-1 to TRBJ2-1; 10 positions agree with TRBD2. With 4 bases clipped from V and 7 bases from J, the junction kept 10 bases outside the gene matches. This CDR3 is 16 amino acids long. The germline V gene has CDR1 MNHNS and CDR2 SASEGT. CDR3 residues: CASSAPSGRRLNEQFF. In nucleotides, the CDR3 is TGTGCCAGCAGTGCTCCTAGCGGGAGAAGATTGAATGAGCAGTTCTTC.

The chain carries TRBV29-1 and TRBJ2-7, with 9 bases identical to TRBD2. The CDR3 totals 17 residues. The germline gives CDR1 SQVTM, CDR2 ANQGSEA. The V segment lost 5 bases and the J segment 2 bases; nucleotides outside the gene matches: 16. This CDR3 is CSVSPPFRAGGPYEQYF. The CDR3 nucleotides read TGCAGCGTTTCACCCCCCTTTAGGGCGGGAGGGCCCTACGAGCAGTACTTC.

This chain links TRBV14 with TRBJ1-2; no firm D call. This CDR3 is built from 13 residues. Germline V gene lookup returns CDR1 SGHDN and CDR2 FVKESK. V lost 2 bases and J 12 bases, leaving 16 bases between the germline ends. The CDR3 DNA follows: TGTGCCAGCAGCCAATTTTGGGCAGGCGGTCACACCTTC. This codes for CASSQFWAGGHTF. Complete variable domain (other parts from reference TRBV14 and TRBJ1-2): EAGVTQFPSHSVIEKGQTVTLRCDPISGHDNLYWYRRVMGKEIKFLLHFVKESKQDESGMPNNRFLAERTGGTYSTLKVQPAELEDSGVYFCASSQFWAGGHTFGSGTRLTVV.

The V gene is TRBV6-2 or TRBV6-3, the J gene TRBJ2-3; D gene unclear. Germline values: CDR1 MNHEY, CDR2 SVGEGT. V was trimmed by 2 bases and J by 2 bases, leaving 11 bases between them. This CDR3 is built from 15 residues. The CDR3 DNA sequence: TGTGCCAGCAGTTACGCCGGGCCCTACACAGATACGCAGTATTTT. This encodes CASSYAGPYTDTQYF.

This clonotype showed up many times. This chain connects TRBV18 to TRBJ2-1, with 8 nucleotides matching TRBD1. The germline CDR1 and CDR2 sequences are KGHSH and LQKENI. V was pared by 3 bases and J by 12 bases, with 4 bases of the junction left unmatched. There are 12 residues in the CDR3. The CDR3 region is CASSPGTGGQFF. DNA of the CDR3: TGTGCCAGCTCACCGGGGACAGGTGGGCAGTTCTTC.

CDR3 DNA: TGTGCCACCAGTCCGCGGGACGGTGGGGGCCTCAATGAGCAGTTCTTC. It encodes CATSPRDGGGLNEQFF. V is TRBV24-1 and J is TRBJ2-1; perhaps D is TRBD1 or TRBD2 (6 bases each). The CDR3 loop spans 16 amino acids. The germline V gene has CDR1 KGHDR and CDR2 SFDVKD. V was cut by 6 bases and J by 6 bases, with 20 bases left in between.

This clonotype was found a few times. The chain carries TRBV20-1 and TRBJ2-1; 7 bases are shared with TRBD2. Trimming removed 0 bases from V and 1 base from J; junction bases left unmatched: 6. CDR1 is DFQATT and CDR2 is SNEGSKA in the germline V gene (reference sequence). The CDR3 consists of 16 residues. Here the CDR3 reads CSARDPWTSSYNEQFF. DNA of the CDR3: TGCAGTGCTAGAGATCCCTGGACTAGTTCCTACAATGAGCAGTTCTTC.

This clonotype was seen just once. This chain uses TRBV7-2 with TRBJ2-2; D is perhaps TRBD1 (6 bases). The V and J ends lost 4 bases and 0 bases respectively, with 12 bases between them. This CDR3 spans 16 amino acids. The germline CDR1 and CDR2 sequences are SGHTA and FQGNSA. In DNA, the CDR3 is TGTGCCAGCAGCTCAAGGGGACAAGCGAACACCGGGGAGCTGTTTTTT. Amino acid sequence: CASSSRGQANTGELFF.

V usage is TRBV7-2 and J usage is TRBJ1-2, with D hard to call. Between the trimmed V and J ends, which lost 2 bases and 8 bases, there was a span of 15 bases. Germline V gene data show CDR1 as SGHTA and CDR2 as FQGNSA. The CDR3 is made up of 14 amino acids. The CDR3 nucleotides read TGTGCCAGCAGCTTAAATTCGGGCGTGAGAGGCTACACCTTC. Encoded protein: CASSLNSGVRGYTF.

DNA of the CDR3: TGTGCCAGCACCTTGAAGCGGGAGGGTCCGGGGGAGCAGTACTTC. This sequence encodes CASTLKREGPGEQYF. The chain recombines TRBV2 with TRBJ2-4, with 10 nucleotides matching TRBD2. Trimming at V came to 7 bases and at J to 13 bases, leaving 16 bases not matched to a gene. This CDR3 region has 15 residues. The germline V gene has CDR1 SNHLY and CDR2 FYNNEI.

The chain couples TRBV6-5 to TRBJ1-2; maybe TRBD1 (6 bases). The V end was cut by 0 bases, the J end by 0 bases, with 11 bases between. In germline, CDR1 is MNHEY, CDR2 SVGAGI. The CDR3 contains 16 residues. CDR3 loop: CASSYSSDRPNYGYTF. For the CDR3, the DNA is TGTGCCAGCAGTTACTCTTCGGACAGACCTAACTATGGCTACACCTTC.

This clonotype was seen a few times. This chain connects TRBV2 to TRBJ2-5; D perhaps matches TRBD2 (6 bases). The CDR3 covers 16 residues. With 4 bases removed from V and 2 bases from J, the gap between germline ends came to 17 bases. In germline, CDR1 is SNHLY, CDR2 FYNNEI. CDR3 nucleotide sequence: TGTGCCAGCAGTGGAGATGGGACTGCTCGTCAAGAGACCCAGTACTTC. Its protein is CASSGDGTARQETQYF.

This clonotype appeared a few times. The rearrangement uses TRBV12-3 or TRBV12-4 and TRBJ2-7; no clear D. Trimming took off 6 bases at V and 1 base at J, with 13 bases between the two ends. This CDR3 spans 14 amino acids. The CDR3, as DNA: TGTGCCAGCAGCCCCCGTATCGGATCCTACGAGCAGTACTTC. It translates to CASSPRIGSYEQYF.

The gene calls are TRBV4-2 and TRBJ2-2, with unresolved D. The CDR3 covers 16 residues. Between the trimmed V and J ends, which lost 3 bases and 4 bases, there was a span of 15 bases. CDR1 and CDR2 (germline): LGHNA, YNFKEQ. The CDR3 spells CASSHLGRSGTGELFF. CDR3 bases: TGTGCCAGCAGCCACCTAGGACGATCCGGCACCGGGGAGCTGTTTTTT.

In this sample, this clonotype turned up a few times. The chain uses TRBV4-1 and TRBJ2-6, with 11 bases lining up with TRBD2. This CDR3 contains 20 residues. V lost 0 bases and J lost 1; bases outside the gene matches: 8. Germline-derived CDR1 and CDR2 are MGHRA and YSYEKL. The CDR3 is CASSQEGLLAGVSGANVLTF. The DNA for the CDR3 is TGCGCCAGCAGCCAAGAAGGCTTACTAGCGGGAGTTTCTGGGGCCAACGTCCTGACTTTC.

This chain uses TRBV11-3 with TRBJ2-1; D gene unclear. Germline V lookup: CDR1 SGHNT, CDR2 YENEEA. This CDR3 comprises 15 residues. Trimming took 5 bases from V and 0 from J, leaving 11 bases between them. The CDR3 nucleotides are TGTGCCAGCAGCCCCGACTTCCTCTCCTACAATGAGCAGTTCTTC. It yields the protein CASSPDFLSYNEQFF.

This clonotype came up a few times. This rearrangement joins TRBV12-3 or TRBV12-4 to TRBJ2-6, with a possible D match to TRBD2 (6 bases). Trimming took off 5 bases at V and 4 bases at J, with 12 bases between the two ends. The CDR3 has 15 amino acids. CDR3 residues: CASSPSGVGANVLTF. In DNA, the CDR3 is TGTGCCAGCAGTCCCTCGGGGGTCGGGGCCAACGTCCTGACTTTC.

There are a few counts of this clonotype. The CDR3 sequence is CASSYQGASNQPQHF. DNA for the CDR3: TGTGCCAGCAGTTACCAGGGGGCTAGCAATCAGCCCCAGCATTTT. This rearrangement joins TRBV6-6 to TRBJ1-5; 8 nucleotides agree with TRBD1. Germline-derived CDR1 and CDR2 are MNHNY and SVGAGI (reference sequence). The CDR3 consists of 15 residues. With 2 bases clipped from V and 0 bases from J, the junction kept 0 bases outside the gene matches.

This sequence joins TRBV4-2 and TRBJ2-1; D gene ambiguous. CDR1 is LGHNA, CDR2 YNFKEQ, per germline. With 2 bases removed from V and 2 bases from J, the gap between germline ends came to 13 bases. The CDR3 has 16 amino acids. The CDR3 reads CASSQLAAVTYNEQFF. CDR3 nucleotides: TGTGCCAGCAGCCAATTGGCGGCCGTGACCTACAATGAGCAGTTCTTC.

Of note for this clonotype: The junction differs from germline at one of its ends, possibly a read error. V and J are TRBV11-2 and TRBJ2-1; no firm D call. The germline V gene encodes CDR1 SGHAT and CDR2 FQNNGV. CDR3 length: 14 residues. Written as DNA, the CDR3 is TGTCCCAGCAGCTTAGATCTCGCCAACAATGAGCAGTTCTTC. Translating it yields CPSSLDLANNEQFF. The whole variable domain, remainder taken from reference TRBV11-2 and TRBJ2-1, is EAGVAQSPRYKIIEKRQSVAFWCNPISGHATLYWYQQILGQGPKLLIQFQNNGVVDDSQLPKDRFSAERLKGVDSTLKIQPAKLEDSAVYLCPSSLDLANNEQFFGPGTRLTVL.

The chain has TRBV6-2 or TRBV6-3 and TRBJ2-2; D possibly corresponds to TRBD2 (5 bases). The CDR3 extends over 13 amino acids. Trimming shortened V by 2 bases and J by 4 bases, and 5 bases separated the two germline ends. In germline, CDR1 is MNHEY, CDR2 SVGEGT. The CDR3, as DNA: TGTGCCAGCAGTTACCGGGGCACCGGGGAGCTGTTTTTT. Its translation: CASSYRGTGELFF.

A single count supports this clonotype. The V call is TRBV3-1, the J call TRBJ2-7; TRBD1 aligns across 8 bases. V gave up 7 bases and J gave up 7 bases; unmatched junction bases: 6. Germline loops: CDR1 LGHDT, CDR2 YNNKEL (reference sequence). The CDR3 totals 12 residues. CDR3 residues: CASTDRVDEQYF. CDR3 DNA: TGTGCCAGCACGGACAGGGTTGATGAGCAGTACTTC.

V gene TRBV20-1 combines with J gene TRBJ2-1; no clear D. CDR1 and CDR2 (germline): DFQATT, SNEGSKA (reference sequence). V was cut by 5 bases and J by 0 bases, with 11 bases left in between. The CDR3 contains 14 residues. The CDR3 loop reads CSAPGSRSYNEQFF. CDR3 sequence (DNA): TGCAGTGCTCCCGGTAGCCGCTCCTACAATGAGCAGTTCTTC.

This clonotype appeared a few times. The chain links TRBV4-1 to TRBJ1-5; TRBD1 agrees at 7 bases. Germline CDR1 reads MGHRA; CDR2 reads YSYEKL. J was trimmed by 3 bases and V by 6 bases; bases with no gene match: 5. The CDR3 length is 14 residues. The CDR3 reads CASSPDRFNQPQHF. In nucleotides, the CDR3 is TGCGCCAGCAGTCCGGACAGGTTCAATCAGCCCCAGCATTTT.

This clonotype was picked up many times. The junction differs from germline at one of its ends, possibly a read error. The chain uses TRBV5-1 and TRBJ2-3; D remains unclear. CDR3 length: 12 amino acids. The germline V gene has CDR1 SGHRS and CDR2 YFSETQ. CDR3 DNA sequence: TGTGCCAGCAGCTCGAACACAGATACGCAGTATTTT. Translation: CASSSNTDTQYF.

The chain recombines TRBV6-6 with TRBJ2-1; TRBD2 is a possible D gene (5 bases). Germline loops: CDR1 MNHNY, CDR2 SVGAGI (reference sequence). CDR3 length: 15 residues. V lost 4 bases, J lost 3 bases, and 13 bases lay in between. The CDR3 reads CASSSNLGLYNEQFF. The DNA for the CDR3 is TGTGCCAGCAGTTCCAATCTAGGACTCTACAATGAGCAGTTCTTC.

The chain combines TRBV15 with TRBJ2-1; 8 bases map to TRBD2. V trimming: 5 bases; J trimming: 6 bases; junction bases outside the gene matches: 15. The CDR3 loop spans 17 amino acids. Per germline, CDR1 LNHNV and CDR2 YYDKDF (reference sequence). The CDR3 loop is CATSSLAIAGNGNEQFF. In DNA, the CDR3 is TGTGCCACCAGCTCGCTAGCTATAGCGGGAAATGGCAATGAGCAGTTCTTC.

The rearrangement links TRBV21-1 to TRBJ2-1; TRBD1 is the table's D call, not checked against the DNA. TRBV21-1 is a pseudogene segment. The CDR3 is 15 residues long. CDR3 nucleotide sequence: TGTGCCAGCATCAGCCTGGGACAGGGCTACAATGAGCAGTTCTTC. Translated, it gives CASISLGQGYNEQFF.